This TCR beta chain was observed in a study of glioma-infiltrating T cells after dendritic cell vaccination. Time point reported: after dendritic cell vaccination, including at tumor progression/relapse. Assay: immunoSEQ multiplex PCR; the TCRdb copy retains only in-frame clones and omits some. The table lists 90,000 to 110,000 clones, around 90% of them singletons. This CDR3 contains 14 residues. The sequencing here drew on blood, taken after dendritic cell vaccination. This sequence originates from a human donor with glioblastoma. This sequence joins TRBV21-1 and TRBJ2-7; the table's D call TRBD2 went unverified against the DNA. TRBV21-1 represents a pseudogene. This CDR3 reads CASSKAHGGSEQYF. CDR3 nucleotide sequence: TGTGCCAGCAGCAAAGCTCACGGGGGGAGCGAGCAGTACTTC.